This entry lists 28 T cell receptor beta chains sequenced from one sample in a study of T cells in Graves' hyperthyroidism and ophthalmopathy. RNA transcripts gave rise to amplified TCR beta CDR3 regions. The TCR CDR3 first-round RT-PCR relied on the HTBI primer set. MiXCR, applied by TCRdb to the multiplex PCR reads, yields one record per CDR3 protein. The sample shows a few hundred thousand distinct CDR3 sequences, roughly 15% of them seen only once. Sequencing input: blood. These receptor sequences come from a woman aged 35 to 49 with Graves' ophthalmopathy.

This clonotype was seen more than once but under ten times. This chain joins TRBV5-5 and TRBJ2-4; 9 bases align to TRBD1. With 4 bases clipped from V and 6 bases from J, the junction kept 8 bases outside the gene matches. Looked up from germline, CDR1 is SGHKS and CDR2 is YYEKEE (reference sequence). The CDR3 loop spans 15 amino acids. CDR3: CASSPQTDRGNIQYF. The CDR3 DNA follows: TGTGCCAGCAGCCCCCAAACGGACAGGGGAAACATTCAGTACTTC. Supplemented by reference TRBV5-5 and TRBJ2-4, the full variable domain reads DAGVTQSPTHLIKTRGQQVTLRCSPISGHKSVSWYQQVLGQGPQFIFQYYEKEERGRGNFPDRFSARQFPNYSSELNVNALLLGDSALYLCASSPQTDRGNIQYFGAGTRLSVL.

There are many counts of this clonotype. The gene calls are TRBV6-4 and TRBJ1-2; D is uncertain. V was shortened by 7 bases and J by 4 bases, with 10 bases between the two germline ends. CDR1 and CDR2 (germline): MRHNA, SNTAGT. The CDR3 has 12 amino acids. The CDR3 bases are TGTGCCAGCAAAAAGGACGGCTATGGCTACACCTTC. As protein: CASKKDGYGYTF.

The J gene is TRBJ2-1, the V gene TRBV12-3 or TRBV12-4; 8 bases are shared with TRBD1. The CDR3 is 18 amino acids. J was trimmed by 0 bases and V by 6 bases; bases with no gene match: 13. The CDR3 nucleotides are TGTGCCAGCAGCCGACAGGGGAATACAGTGAACTCCTACAATGAGCAGTTCTTC. Encoded protein: CASSRQGNTVNSYNEQFF.

Many counts were recorded for this clonotype. This rearrangement joins TRBV12-3 or TRBV12-4 to TRBJ1-4; no clear D gene. This CDR3 has 15 residues. V dropped 1 base and J dropped 8 bases, with 14 bases sitting between them. The CDR3 sequence: CASSLGWAINEKLFF. The CDR3 DNA reads TGTGCCAGCAGTTTAGGATGGGCAATCAACGAAAAACTGTTTTTT.

This clonotype has a count of ten or more. This rearrangement joins TRBV2 to TRBJ2-7; 9 bases fit TRBD1. Trimming removed 3 bases from V and 3 bases from J; junction bases left unmatched: 3. This CDR3 contains 14 residues. Germline CDR1 and CDR2: SNHLY and FYNNEI. CDR3 loop: CASSEGQGRYEQYF. The CDR3 DNA is TGTGCCAGCAGTGAGGGACAGGGCCGCTACGAGCAGTACTTC.

The sample holds many counts of this clonotype. The chain is built from TRBV27 and TRBJ1-5; D unclear. The germline gives CDR1 MNHEY, CDR2 SMNVEV (reference sequence). Trimming stripped 2 bases from V and 5 bases from J, with 7 bases between. The CDR3 is 13 amino acids. CDR3 loop: CASSLVVYQPQHF. The CDR3 DNA is TGTGCCAGCAGTTTAGTTGTTTATCAGCCCCAGCATTTT.

This clonotype was detected many times. This chain links TRBV11-2 with TRBJ2-3; tentatively, D is TRBD2 (6 bases). The CDR3 covers 14 residues. Germline V gene data show CDR1 as SGHAT and CDR2 as FQNNGV. V lost 1 base and J lost 1, with 6 bases in between. The CDR3 protein is CASSLAGGTDTQYF. DNA of the CDR3: TGTGCCAGCAGCTTAGCGGGGGGCACAGATACGCAGTATTTT.

The table lists this clonotype with many counts. The chain carries TRBV11-2 and TRBJ1-6, with a possible D match to TRBD1 (6 bases). The CDR3 is 13 amino acids. Germline V gene data show CDR1 as SGHAT and CDR2 as FQNNGV. Trimming left V 5 bases short and J 8 bases short, with 10 bases between. The DNA for the CDR3 is TGTGCCAGCAGCCCCCACAGGGATTCACCCCTCCACTTT. Its translation: CASSPHRDSPLHF.

This clonotype was seen at least ten times. The CDR3 sequence is CASSKGGTNEKLFF. In nucleotides, the CDR3 is TGTGCCAGCAGCAAAGGGGGAACTAATGAAAAACTGTTTTTT. The rearrangement uses TRBV28 and TRBJ1-4, with a weak D call TRBD1 (6 bases). V lost 6 bases to trimming and J lost 1 base, with 9 bases between them. The CDR3 totals 14 residues. Germline CDR1 and CDR2: MDHEN and SYDVKM.

The rearrangement joins TRBV5-1 to TRBJ2-5, with 9 bases lining up with TRBD1. CDR1 SGHRS and CDR2 YFSETQ come from the germline V gene. The V and J ends lost 4 bases and 3 bases, in that order; junction bases with no gene match: 4. The CDR3 has 14 amino acids. CDR3 protein: CASSEWTGEETQYF. The CDR3 DNA follows: TGCGCCAGCAGCGAATGGACAGGGGAAGAGACCCAGTACTTC.

This clonotype was seen repeatedly, ten times or more. The chain is built from TRBV20-1 and TRBJ1-2, with 8 positions matching TRBD1. The germline gives CDR1 DFQATT, CDR2 SNEGSKA (reference sequence). The CDR3 loop spans 15 amino acids. The V gene end was trimmed by 3 bases and the J gene end by 6 bases; junction bases not matched to a gene: 12. The CDR3 spells CSARAFRDRIDGYTF. Here the CDR3 DNA reads TGCAGTGCTAGGGCTTTCCGGGACAGGATAGATGGCTACACCTTC.

The sample holds many counts of this clonotype. The chain employs TRBV15 and TRBJ2-7, with a possible D match to TRBD2 (6 bases). CDR1 and CDR2 from the germline V gene are LNHNV and YYDKDF (reference sequence). CDR3 length: 15 amino acids. Trimming took off 0 bases at V and 0 bases at J, with 9 bases between the two ends. CDR3 loop: CATSRDFGGSYEQYF. The CDR3 nucleotides read TGTGCCACCAGCAGAGATTTCGGGGGCTCCTACGAGCAGTACTTC.

To note about this clonotype: A much bigger clone sits one base away, suggesting this may be a read error. The J gene is TRBJ1-2, the V gene TRBV6-1; possible D gene TRBD1, 5 bases. This CDR3 contains 16 residues. Per the germline V gene, CDR1 is MNHNS and CDR2 is SASEGT. The CDR3 nucleotides read TGTGCCAGCAGCTTTACCGCGGGACCGGGCTTCCATGGCTACGCCTTC. Amino acids: CASSFTAGPGFHGYAF.

This clonotype was found many times. The rearrangement links TRBV28 to TRBJ2-7; maybe TRBD1 (5 bases). The CDR3 length is 14 residues. The V end lost 3 bases, the J end lost 3 bases, and 12 bases lay between the germline ends. From germline, CDR1 is MDHEN and CDR2 SYDVKM. CDR3 region: CASSLPGSFYEQYF. The CDR3 nucleotides read TGTGCCAGCAGTTTGCCAGGGTCGTTCTACGAGCAGTACTTC.

This clonotype was detected ten times or more. The chain employs TRBV2 and TRBJ1-4; 9 nucleotides align to TRBD1. The germline CDR1 and CDR2 sequences are SNHLY and FYNNEI. The CDR3 consists of 16 residues. Trimming took 6 bases from V and 8 from J; bases not matched to a gene: 13. In nucleotides, the CDR3 is TGTGCCAGCAGGGCCACCCGGGACAGGGTGGGCGAAAAACTGTTTTTT. Residues: CASRATRDRVGEKLFF. The whole variable domain, remainder taken from reference TRBV2 and TRBJ1-4, is EPEVTQTPSHQVTQMGQEVILRCVPISNHLYFYWYRQILGQKVEFLVSFYNNEISEKSEIFDDQFSVERPDGSNFTLKIRSTKLEDSAMYFCASRATRDRVGEKLFFGSGTQLSVL.

With respect to this clonotype: Germline is not matched at one junction end, which may reflect a read error. This chain connects TRBV7-6 to TRBJ2-2; D unresolved. Germline assignment: CDR1 SGHVS and CDR2 FNYEAQ. The CDR3 totals 12 residues. The CDR3 loop reads CAISLRTGELFF. CDR3 in DNA: TGTGCCATCAGCCTGAGGACCGGGGAGCTGTTTTTT.

This clonotype was detected many times. This sequence joins TRBV6-5 and TRBJ1-1; no firm D call. CDR3 size: 14 residues. V dropped 0 bases and J dropped 4 bases, with 9 bases sitting between them. Germline V gene sequence: CDR1 MNHEY, CDR2 SVGAGI. In DNA, the CDR3 is TGTGCCAGCAGTTACTCGATCCGCTCCACTGAAGCTTTCTTT. This translates into CASSYSIRSTEAFF.

The V call is TRBV29-1, the J call TRBJ2-7; D not resolved. CDR3 length equals 12 residues. V was cut by 5 bases and J by 3 bases, with 11 bases left in between. The V gene's germline CDR1 is SQVTM and CDR2 ANQGSEA. The CDR3 loop reads CSVRNSLYEQYF. CDR3 nucleotide sequence: TGCAGCGTTCGTAACTCCCTCTACGAGCAGTACTTC.

The J gene is TRBJ1-1, the V gene TRBV3-1; 8 nucleotides line up with TRBD1. The CDR3 spans 14 residues. The trim removed 4 bases at V and 3 bases at J, leaving 4 bases unmatched. From germline, CDR1 is LGHDT and CDR2 YNNKEL (reference sequence). In DNA form, the CDR3 reads TGTGCCAGCAGCCCGGACAGGGTGGACACTGAAGCTTTCTTT. Amino acids: CASSPDRVDTEAFF.

This clonotype occurred many times. The V and J genes are TRBV3-1 and TRBJ2-7; no clear D gene. V lost 4 bases and J lost 3, with 13 bases in between. Germline V gives CDR1 LGHDT, CDR2 YNNKEL (reference sequence). This CDR3 contains 14 residues. The CDR3 nucleotides read TGTGCCAGCAGCCGCCAACCTGGCGACTACGAGCAGTACTTC. It codes for CASSRQPGDYEQYF.

This chain uses TRBV20-1 with TRBJ1-2; TRBD1 is a possible D gene (6 bases). CDR3 size: 14 residues. Looked up from germline, CDR1 is DFQATT and CDR2 is SNEGSKA (reference sequence). CDR3 in amino acids: CRPPPRGATYGYTF. The CDR3 DNA reads TGCAGGCCGCCCCCCCGGGGGGCGACGTATGGCTACACCTTC.

In its sample, this clonotype was seen many times. The chain is built from TRBV20-1 and TRBJ2-1, with TRBD2 identical over 8 bases. The junction had 9 bases not matched to a gene; V was cut back by 0 bases and J by 8 bases. CDR3 length: 15 amino acids. Germline V lookup: CDR1 DFQATT, CDR2 SNEGSKA (reference sequence). The CDR3 loop reads CSARDWAGGSHEQFF. CDR3 DNA: TGCAGTGCTAGAGATTGGGCGGGGGGATCCCATGAGCAGTTCTTC.

This sequence joins TRBV4-1 and TRBJ1-4; D remains ambiguous. The CDR3 has 16 amino acids. The germline V gene has CDR1 MGHRA and CDR2 YSYEKL. V dropped 0 bases and J dropped 0 bases, with 8 bases sitting between them. The CDR3 sequence: CASSQDRRATNEKLFF. DNA for the CDR3: TGCGCCAGCAGCCAAGATCGCCGGGCAACTAATGAAAAACTGTTTTTT.

This clonotype was picked up many times. V gene TRBV28 combines with J gene TRBJ2-7; TRBD1 aligns across 11 bases. Germline V gene data show CDR1 as MDHEN and CDR2 as SYDVKM. The CDR3 runs to 13 residues. Germline trimming cut 9 bases from V and 6 bases from J; bases unmatched to any gene: 7. CDR3: CASLGQGVPEQYF. The CDR3 nucleotides read TGTGCCAGTCTGGGACAGGGGGTTCCCGAGCAGTACTTC. Together with reference TRBV28 and TRBJ2-7, the CDR3 gives the full variable domain: DVKVTQSSRYLVKRTGEKVFLECVQDMDHENMFWYRQDPGLGLRLIYFSYDVKMKEKGDIPEGYSVSREKKERFSLILESASTNQTSMYLCASLGQGVPEQYFGPGTRLTVT.

This clonotype was detected ten times or more. This chain joins TRBV11-2 and TRBJ2-5, with D possibly matching TRBD2 (6 bases). CDR3 length: 17 amino acids. Germline V gives CDR1 SGHAT, CDR2 FQNNGV. Trimming shortened V by 4 bases and J by 1 base, and 19 bases separated the two germline ends. The CDR3 reads CASSSDSGGETQETQYF. Written as DNA, the CDR3 is TGTGCCAGCAGCTCTGATAGCGGTGGGGAGACCCAAGAGACCCAGTACTTC.

This chain uses TRBV11-3 with TRBJ1-6, with D possibly being TRBD1 (5 bases). CDR3 length equals 16 residues. V was pared by 1 base and J by 9 bases, with 16 bases between. Germline CDR1 reads SGHNT; CDR2 reads YENEEA. CDR3 sequence (DNA): TGTGCCAGCAGCTTAGTGTTGTCGGGGCGGATTTCACCCCTCCACTTT. Translation gives CASSLVLSGRISPLHF.

This clonotype was detected ten times or more. The chain carries TRBV28 and TRBJ1-2; D ambiguous. The CDR3 has 12 residues. V was shortened by 4 bases and J by 6 bases, with 9 bases between the two germline ends. Germline assignment: CDR1 MDHEN and CDR2 SYDVKM. The CDR3 protein is CASSSPAHGYTF. In DNA form, the CDR3 reads TGTGCCAGCAGTTCCCCGGCACATGGCTACACCTTC.

This clonotype was counted at least ten times. This chain uses TRBV2 with TRBJ2-1; 10 positions match TRBD1. CDR1 and CDR2 from the germline V gene are SNHLY and FYNNEI. The V segment lost 5 bases and the J segment 6 bases; nucleotides outside the gene matches: 4. CDR3 length equals 14 residues. This CDR3 reads CASSTGTGANEQFF. For the CDR3, the DNA is TGTGCCAGCAGTACCGGGACAGGGGCCAATGAGCAGTTCTTC. The full variable domain, in which reference TRBV2 and TRBJ2-1 provide the parts outside the CDR3, is EPEVTQTPSHQVTQMGQEVILRCVPISNHLYFYWYRQILGQKVEFLVSFYNNEISEKSEIFDDQFSVERPDGSNFTLKIRSTKLEDSAMYFCASSTGTGANEQFFGPGTRLTVL.